These 7 T cell receptor beta chains share one sample of origin, sequenced in a study of OX40 agonist ivuxolimab in advanced cancers. Profiling relied on immunoSEQ multiplex PCR, and the TCRdb table lists in-frame clones only, not all of them. The repertoire holds 95,000 to 150,000 clones, with 85% to 95% as singletons. Sequencing was performed on CD4+ or CD8+ T cells sorted from blood, taken in a trial of the OX40 agonist ivuxolimab. The receptors were gathered from an adult with an advanced solid tumor such as melanoma, head and neck, liver or kidney cancer.

This chain uses TRBV11-1 with TRBJ1-1, with D perhaps matching TRBD1 (5 bases). V lost 7 bases, J lost 0 bases, and 21 bases lay in between. The CDR3 runs to 17 residues. CDR1 is SGHAT and CDR2 is FQDESV in the germline V gene (reference sequence). The CDR3 here is CASIDGAVTLLNTEAFF. CDR3 DNA: TGTGCCAGCATCGACGGGGCAGTAACCCTTCTGAACACTGAAGCTTTCTTT.

The V and J genes are TRBV9 and TRBJ1-6; D not certain. CDR1 and CDR2 from the germline V gene are SGDLS and YYNGEE. The V end was cut by 4 bases, the J end by 7 bases, with 21 bases between. The CDR3 runs to 17 residues. Here the CDR3 DNA reads TGTGCCAGCAGCCCGAACCCGACATCCACCACGAATTCACCCCTCCACTTT. Protein: CASSPNPTSTTNSPLHF.

The chain employs TRBV9 and TRBJ1-4; 11 nucleotides agree with TRBD1. Germline V lookup: CDR1 SGDLS, CDR2 YYNGEE. V was clipped by 4 bases and J by 11 bases; unmatched bases: 7. The CDR3 consists of 14 residues. CDR3 nucleotide sequence: TGTGCCAGCAGCAAGGACAGGGGGCGCGGTAAACTGTTTTTT. Translation gives CASSKDRGRGKLFF.

V and J are TRBV28 and TRBJ2-5; the match to TRBD1 covers 9 bases. The germline gives CDR1 MDHEN, CDR2 SYDVKM. V dropped 7 bases and J dropped 1; count of bases not matched to a gene: 4. This CDR3 is built from 14 residues. The CDR3 is CASTLTGGQETQYF. For the CDR3, the DNA is TGTGCCAGCACCCTGACAGGGGGCCAAGAGACCCAGTACTTC.

CDR3 in amino acids: CASSQASQEDTQYF. The DNA of the CDR3 is TGCGCCAGCAGCCAAGCCTCTCAGGAAGATACGCAGTATTTT. The chain employs TRBV4-3 and TRBJ2-3; D is undetermined. This CDR3 has 14 residues. The ends were cut back, 1 base at V and 5 bases at J, with 10 bases in the middle. The V gene's germline CDR1 is LGHNA and CDR2 YSLEER.

J is TRBJ2-7 and V is TRBV27; D is perhaps TRBD2 (5 bases). The germline CDR1 and CDR2 sequences are MNHEY and SMNVEV (reference sequence). This CDR3 is built from 10 residues. The V and J ends lost 11 bases and 4 bases respectively, with 9 bases between them. The DNA for the CDR3 is TGTGCCGCGGGCCTTTACGAGCAGTACTTC. Protein product: CAAGLYEQYF.

The J gene is TRBJ2-7, the V gene TRBV28; 7 bases match TRBD1. Trimming took 6 bases from V and 6 from J; bases not matched to a gene: 14. This CDR3 is built from 15 residues. The V gene's germline CDR1 is MDHEN and CDR2 SYDVKM. CDR3 bases: TGTGCCAGCAGCTACTCCCGACAGGGTGGCATCGAGCAGTACTTC. Protein product: CASSYSRQGGIEQYF.